What follows are 12 T cell receptor beta chains derived from one specimen sequenced in a study of control samples from healthy donors and cancer patients. The assay was immunoSEQ multiplex PCR, and TCRdb's table has in-frame clones only and misses some. The data hold about 54,000 clones, with around 97% observed a single time. Material for sequencing was blood. Receptor source: a woman aged 25 to 39 in good health.

V gene TRBV11-2 combines with J gene TRBJ2-5, with D perhaps matching TRBD2 (7 bases). The CDR3 length is 16 residues. Trimming removed 5 bases from V and 2 bases from J, with 18 bases in between. Germline-derived CDR1 and CDR2 are SGHAT and FQNNGV. The CDR3 is CASSQEGGEGQETQYF. The CDR3 DNA reads TGTGCCAGCAGCCAAGAGGGGGGGGAGGGACAAGAGACCCAGTACTTC.

CDR3 amino acids: CASSQHSGSVYNEQFF. CDR3 in DNA: TGTGCCAGCAGCCAACATAGCGGGAGTGTATACAATGAGCAGTTCTTC. This sequence joins TRBV7-3 and TRBJ2-1, with 9 bases identical to TRBD2. This CDR3 is built from 16 residues. After removal of 5 bases from V and 4 bases from J, the junction contained 9 bases not matched to a gene. CDR1 is SGHTA and CDR2 is FQGTGA in the germline V gene.

The rearrangement joins TRBV6-2 or TRBV6-3 to TRBJ2-7; 13 nucleotides line up with TRBD2. J lost 7 bases, V lost 6 bases, and 6 bases had no gene match. CDR1 MNHEY and CDR2 SVGEGT come from the germline V gene. This CDR3 comprises 14 residues. CDR3 residues: CASRPGTSGMEQYF. The CDR3 nucleotides read TGTGCCAGCAGACCTGGGACTAGCGGGATGGAGCAGTACTTC.

The J gene is TRBJ1-1, the V gene TRBV6-1; D is unclear. CDR3 length: 12 residues. Trimming left V 1 base short and J 6 bases short, with 6 bases between. Germline loops: CDR1 MNHNS, CDR2 SASEGT. In nucleotides, the CDR3 is TGTGCCAGCAGTGAAGTGACTGCTGAAGCTTTCTTT. Translating it yields CASSEVTAEAFF.

The chain carries TRBV19 and TRBJ2-7; D may be TRBD2 (5 bases). V shed 5 bases and J shed 2 bases, with 13 bases lying between them. CDR1 and CDR2 from the germline V gene are LNHDA and SQIVND (reference sequence). The CDR3 has 14 amino acids. As DNA, the CDR3 is TGTGCCAGTAGTTCCGGGAACAATGCCTACGAGCAGTACTTC. This codes for CASSSGNNAYEQYF.

V gene TRBV29-1 combines with J gene TRBJ1-5, with a tentative D call TRBD1 (5 bases). The germline V gene encodes CDR1 SQVTM and CDR2 ANQGSEA. The length of the CDR3 is 13 residues. V gave up 4 bases and J gave up 6 bases, with 13 bases separating them. In nucleotides, the CDR3 is TGCAGCGTTGTATTGGGGGAGGGTCAGCCCCAGCATTTT. It yields the protein CSVVLGEGQPQHF.

The V and J genes are TRBV11-2 and TRBJ2-7; no definite D call. Trimming cost V 0 bases and J 3 bases, with 18 bases left between them. CDR3 length: 17 residues. The V gene's germline CDR1 is SGHAT and CDR2 FQNNGV. The CDR3 bases are TGTGCCAGCAGCTTAGATTTGGGTTCCCCATTAATCTACGAGCAGTACTTC. Translated, it gives CASSLDLGSPLIYEQYF. The full variable domain, its missing parts supplied by reference TRBV11-2 and TRBJ2-7, is EAGVAQSPRYKIIEKRQSVAFWCNPISGHATLYWYQQILGQGPKLLIQFQNNGVVDDSQLPKDRFSAERLKGVDSTLKIQPAKLEDSAVYLCASSLDLGSPLIYEQYFGPGTRLTVT.

This chain links TRBV19 with TRBJ2-5; D perhaps matches TRBD1 (6 bases). Germline V gives CDR1 LNHDA, CDR2 SQIVND (reference sequence). This CDR3 has 15 amino acids. Between the trimmed V and J ends, which lost 5 bases and 4 bases, there was a span of 17 bases. CDR3 loop: CASSLTGTKGETQYF. In DNA, the CDR3 is TGTGCCAGTAGTTTGACCGGGACAAAAGGAGAGACCCAGTACTTC. The full variable domain, rest sourced from reference TRBV19 and TRBJ2-5, is DGGITQSPKYLFRKEGQNVTLSCEQNLNHDAMYWYRQDPGQGLRLIYYSQIVNDFQKGDIAEGYSVSREKKESFPLTVTSAQKNPTAFYLCASSLTGTKGETQYFGPGTRLLVL.

This chain uses TRBV19 with TRBJ2-3, with D maybe TRBD1 (5 bases). Per the germline V gene, CDR1 is LNHDA and CDR2 is SQIVND (reference sequence). V lost 5 bases and J lost 6, with 15 bases in between. The CDR3 length is 14 residues. CDR3 sequence (DNA): TGTGCCAGTAGTTTAAGACAGCCTGGGGATACGCAGTATTTT. Translation: CASSLRQPGDTQYF.

The chain couples TRBV21-1 to TRBJ2-7; the table assigns TRBD1, which was not confirmed against the DNA. TRBV21-1 is listed as a pseudogene. The CDR3 runs to 14 residues. Here the CDR3 DNA reads TGTGCCAACCCGGACACACACTCCTCCTACGAGCAGTACTTC. Amino acid sequence: CANPDTHSSYEQYF.

The rearrangement uses TRBV2 and TRBJ1-2; TRBD1 might be the D (5 bases). Germline CDR1 and CDR2: SNHLY and FYNNEI. V was shortened by 6 bases and J by 8 bases, with 13 bases between the two germline ends. This CDR3 contains 12 residues. CDR3 coding DNA: TGTGCCAGCAGGGGAGGGGCGAGAGGCTACACCTTC. It codes for CASRGGARGYTF.

The chain uses TRBV27 and TRBJ2-7; no firm D call. This CDR3 spans 15 amino acids. In germline, CDR1 is MNHEY, CDR2 SMNVEV (reference sequence). V shed 6 bases and J shed 3 bases, with 18 bases lying between them. The chain's CDR3 is CASRGLARLSYEQYF. The CDR3, as DNA: TGTGCCAGCAGGGGTTTGGCCCGTCTCAGCTACGAGCAGTACTTC.